These 26 T cell receptor beta chains were sequenced from one sample in a study of T-cell memory formation after mild COVID-19. TCRdb reanalysed the 5' RACE reads using MiXCR and keeps one entry per CDR3 protein. Here the sample spans about 560,000 distinct CDR3 sequences, less than 25% being singletons. Sequencing used PBMCs or a T cell subset sorted from them (not recorded which). The receptors here all came from an adult woman who had mild COVID-19 (a few samples of this study predate the infection). Cell type and time point are not known.

This chain joins TRBV10-3 and TRBJ1-2; 8 nucleotides match TRBD1. CDR3 length: 17 residues. V gave up 0 bases and J gave up 8 bases; unmatched junction bases: 14. Per the germline V gene, CDR1 is ENHRY and CDR2 is SYGVKD. The CDR3 region has the DNA TGTGCCATCAGTGAGTCGGGGACAGGAGATGGATGGAACGGCTACACCTTC. It encodes CAISESGTGDGWNGYTF.

Only a few counts were recorded for this clonotype. This chain connects TRBV14 to TRBJ2-7; D is undetermined. Germline V gives CDR1 SGHDN, CDR2 FVKESK. The CDR3 extends over 13 amino acids. V was clipped by 5 bases and J by 6 bases, with 14 bases between them. The CDR3: CASSRTQISEQYF. In nucleotides, the CDR3 is TGTGCCAGCAGCAGAACGCAGATCAGCGAGCAGTACTTC.

This clonotype was detected only a few times. The chain has TRBV4-2 and TRBJ2-7, with TRBD1 matching over 8 bases. This CDR3 has 15 amino acids. V lost 0 bases to trimming and J lost 5 bases; unmatched junction nucleotides: 6. Germline-derived CDR1 and CDR2 are LGHNA and YNFKEQ. CDR3 DNA: TGTGCCAGCAGCCAAGACGGGACAGGCATGGACGAGCAGTACTTC. Protein product: CASSQDGTGMDEQYF.

The chain uses TRBV5-1 and TRBJ1-5, with 8 bases matching TRBD1. Germline-derived CDR1 and CDR2 are SGHRS and YFSETQ. V shed 7 bases and J 0 bases; nucleotides not matched to a gene: 12. The CDR3 length is 17 residues. The CDR3 spells CASHQLEQGDSNQPQHF. Written as DNA, the CDR3 is TGCGCCAGCCACCAGCTTGAACAGGGGGATAGCAATCAGCCCCAGCATTTT.

The V and J genes are TRBV19 and TRBJ1-3; D is unclear. CDR3 length equals 16 residues. The germline CDR1 and CDR2 sequences are LNHDA and SQIVND (reference sequence). V was pared by 7 bases and J by 4 bases, with 20 bases between. CDR3 sequence (DNA): TGTGCCAGTAATCGTCGGCGGGGATCGGAGGGAAACACCATATATTTT. Amino acids: CASNRRRGSEGNTIYF.

This clonotype was recorded a few times. V is TRBV28 and J is TRBJ2-7, with 8 nucleotides matching TRBD2. J gave up 4 bases and V 4 bases, and 9 bases lay outside the gene matches. The germline CDR1 and CDR2 sequences are MDHEN and SYDVKM. This CDR3 is 15 amino acids long. CDR3 sequence (DNA): TGTGCCAGCAGTTCACCTAGCGGGCTTGAGTACGAGCAGTACTTC. Residues: CASSSPSGLEYEQYF. The variable domain in full, with the rest retrieved from reference TRBV28 and TRBJ2-7, is DVKVTQSSRYLVKRTGEKVFLECVQDMDHENMFWYRQDPGLGLRLIYFSYDVKMKEKGDIPEGYSVSREKKERFSLILESASTNQTSMYLCASSSPSGLEYEQYFGPGTRLTVT.

This rearrangement joins TRBV12-3 or TRBV12-4 to TRBJ1-1; D unclear. CDR3 size: 14 residues. Trimming shortened V by 5 bases and J by 5 bases, and 15 bases separated the two germline ends. The CDR3 sequence is CASSPAAGLTEAFF. The CDR3 DNA reads TGTGCCAGCAGTCCTGCCGCGGGGTTAACTGAAGCTTTCTTT.

This sequence joins TRBV9 and TRBJ1-6; 10 bases line up with TRBD1. There are 16 residues in the CDR3. The germline CDR1 and CDR2 sequences are SGDLS and YYNGEE. The trim removed 3 bases at V and 11 bases at J, leaving 11 bases unmatched. DNA for the CDR3: TGTGCCAGCAGCGCCGGGGGAGGACAGGGGGACGCACCCCTCCACTTT. Its protein product is CASSAGGGQGDAPLHF.

V usage is TRBV7-2 and J usage is TRBJ2-7, with D perhaps TRBD2 (5 bases). This CDR3 spans 13 amino acids. Germline values: CDR1 SGHTA, CDR2 FQGNSA. Trimming took 3 bases from V and 4 from J, leaving 10 bases between them. CDR3 DNA: TGTGCCAGCAGCTTTAACCCGGGGTACGAGCAGTACTTC. Amino acids: CASSFNPGYEQYF.

This chain joins TRBV20-1 and TRBJ1-2; D is uncertain. Germline V gene lookup returns CDR1 DFQATT and CDR2 SNEGSKA (reference sequence). Trimming removed 0 bases from V and 8 bases from J, with 7 bases in between. This CDR3 region has 11 residues. CDR3 region: CSARDPSGYTF. CDR3 sequence (DNA): TGCAGTGCTAGAGATCCCTCGGGCTACACCTTC.

The CDR3 here is CASSAPGQPNEKLFF. The CDR3 nucleotides read TGTGCCAGCAGTGCACCGGGACAGCCTAATGAAAAACTGTTTTTT. This chain uses TRBV12-3 or TRBV12-4 with TRBJ1-4; 7 bases fit TRBD1. This CDR3 has 15 amino acids. Trimming at V came to 5 bases and at J to 3 bases, leaving 6 bases not matched to a gene.

The rearrangement links TRBV7-9 to TRBJ2-6; no clear D gene. V gave up 7 bases and J gave up 1 base, with 17 bases separating them. The CDR3 has 17 amino acids. Germline loops: CDR1 SEHNR, CDR2 FQNEAQ (reference sequence). For the CDR3, the DNA is TGTGCCAGCACCCCAGCCCCATCCCTTTCTGGGGCCAACGTCCTGACTTTC. Its translation is CASTPAPSLSGANVLTF.

The chain has TRBV9 and TRBJ2-4; weak D call: TRBD1 (5 bases). CDR3 length: 14 residues. Trimming took 0 bases from V and 7 from J, leaving 11 bases between them. Germline CDR1 and CDR2: SGDLS and YYNGEE. CDR3 DNA: TGTGCCAGCAGCGTAGGTCGAAGGGGTAACATTCAGTACTTC. Translation: CASSVGRRGNIQYF.

In nucleotides, the CDR3 is TGTGCCAGCAGCGGACTAGTTATTATAGATACGCAGTATTTT. Its translation: CASSGLVIIDTQYF. This chain connects TRBV6-2 or TRBV6-3 to TRBJ2-3; 7 nucleotides line up with TRBD2. This CDR3 is 14 amino acids long. Losses at the gene ends were 6 bases for V and 5 bases for J; bases not matched to a gene: 8. The germline CDR1 and CDR2 sequences are MNHEY and SVGEGT.

V and J are TRBV7-2 and TRBJ1-4; D call uncertain. V shed 5 bases and J shed 7 bases, with 5 bases lying between them. The CDR3 consists of 11 residues. The V gene's germline CDR1 is SGHTA and CDR2 FQGNSA. In DNA form, the CDR3 reads TGTGCCAGCAGCCAACGTGAAAAACTGTTTTTT. Translating gives CASSQREKLFF.

This clonotype was seen more than once but under ten times. The V call is TRBV29-1, the J call TRBJ2-1; D is possibly TRBD1 or TRBD2 (5 bases each). Trimming took off 7 bases at V and 4 bases at J, with 11 bases between the two ends. This CDR3 spans 12 amino acids. Per germline, CDR1 SQVTM and CDR2 ANQGSEA. The CDR3 DNA sequence: TGCAGCGCCGGGGACCCATACAATGAGCAGTTCTTC. It encodes CSAGDPYNEQFF.

This clonotype was observed at least ten times. This chain links TRBV6-2 or TRBV6-3 with TRBJ1-1; D is uncertain. This CDR3 spans 16 amino acids. With 0 bases removed from V and 1 base from J, the gap between germline ends came to 12 bases. Germline V CDR1 and CDR2: MNHEY, SVGEGT. CDR3 in amino acids: CASSYSLRIANTEAFF. CDR3 coding DNA: TGTGCCAGCAGTTACTCACTCAGGATAGCGAACACTGAAGCTTTCTTT.

The chain uses TRBV18 and TRBJ2-3; D may correspond to TRBD1 or TRBD2 (5 bases each). With 3 bases removed from V and 4 bases from J, the gap between germline ends came to 8 bases. The CDR3 runs 13 residues. Germline CDR1 is KGHSH and CDR2 is LQKENI. The CDR3 is CASSPGVSDTQYF. CDR3 nucleotide sequence: TGTGCCAGCTCACCGGGGGTTTCAGATACGCAGTATTTT.

The CDR3 DNA reads TGCGCCAGCAGCCAGGCTAGCGCCGGGGAGCTGTTTTTT. Amino acid sequence: CASSQASAGELFF. This chain links TRBV4-1 with TRBJ2-2; perhaps TRBD2 as D (6 bases). CDR1 MGHRA and CDR2 YSYEKL come from the germline V gene. The CDR3 consists of 13 residues. The ends were cut back, 3 bases at V and 6 bases at J, with 8 bases in the middle.

This chain links TRBV27 with TRBJ2-2; D remains ambiguous. The length of the CDR3 is 19 residues. The germline CDR1 and CDR2 sequences are MNHEY and SMNVEV (reference sequence). V was shortened by 4 bases and J by 0 bases, with 21 bases between the two germline ends. CDR3 sequence: CASSSPEDGYFANTGELFF. The CDR3, as DNA: TGTGCCAGCAGTTCCCCCGAGGACGGCTATTTCGCGAACACCGGGGAGCTGTTTTTT.

In regard to this clonotype: A read error is possible here, since a much larger clone lies one base away. The V and J genes are TRBV3-1 and TRBJ1-1; perhaps TRBD1 as D (6 bases). Germline loops: CDR1 LGHDT, CDR2 YNNKEL (reference sequence). Trimming removed 6 bases from V and 7 bases from J, with 12 bases in between. This CDR3 has 12 amino acids. As DNA, the CDR3 is TGTGCCAGCAGGCAACAGGGTTATGAAGCTTTCTTT. Translating it yields CASRQQGYEAFF.

The chain has TRBV3-1 and TRBJ1-3, with TRBD1 matching 9 bases. The CDR3 totals 15 residues. Germline V gene lookup returns CDR1 LGHDT and CDR2 YNNKEL (reference sequence). The V segment lost 6 bases and the J segment 3 bases; nucleotides outside the gene matches: 6. CDR3 region: CASSSTGGSGNTIYF. In DNA form, the CDR3 reads TGTGCCAGCAGTTCGACAGGGGGGAGTGGAAACACCATATATTTT.

There are a few counts of this clonotype. The rearrangement joins TRBV18 to TRBJ1-4; D remains ambiguous. Germline values: CDR1 KGHSH, CDR2 LQKENI. V was shortened by 3 bases and J by 7 bases, with 9 bases between the two germline ends. The length of the CDR3 is 13 residues. The CDR3 loop is CASSPDLGEKLFF. CDR3 nucleotides: TGTGCCAGCTCACCTGACCTCGGTGAAAAACTGTTTTTT.

The CDR3 sequence: CASSPTPGANTGELFF. For the CDR3, the DNA is TGTGCCAGCAGCCCTACGCCGGGGGCGAACACCGGGGAGCTGTTTTTT. The chain has TRBV7-9 and TRBJ2-2, with TRBD2 as a possible D gene (6 bases). Between the trimmed V and J ends, which lost 5 bases and 0 bases, there was a span of 13 bases. Germline loops: CDR1 SEHNR, CDR2 FQNEAQ (reference sequence). The CDR3 consists of 16 residues.

The V and J genes are TRBV5-1 and TRBJ2-2; D unresolved. The CDR3 length is 15 residues. CDR1 and CDR2 from the germline V gene are SGHRS and YFSETQ. Trimming took off 1 base at V and 3 bases at J, with 10 bases between the two ends. CDR3 nucleotides: TGCGCCAGCAGCTTGCGAAACAGTTACACCGGGGAGCTGTTTTTT. It is translated as CASSLRNSYTGELFF.

This chain joins TRBV19 and TRBJ2-7; D uncertain. The V gene's germline CDR1 is LNHDA and CDR2 SQIVND (reference sequence). V lost 3 bases and J lost 5, with 8 bases in between. The CDR3 length is 12 residues. This chain's CDR3 is CASSIDGDEQYF. The CDR3 DNA reads as TGTGCCAGTAGTATTGATGGCGACGAGCAGTACTTC.